The 17 T cell receptor beta chains below all came from one sample that was sequenced in a study of human CD8 memory T cell subsets. UMI-labeled 5' RACE yielded the TCR beta libraries. Using the 5' RACE reads, TCRdb records one entry per CDR3 protein without DNA. Reported are roughly 5,000 distinct CDR3 sequences; the ten largest clones contain around a sixth. TPEX cells were early memory CD8+ T cells (CCR7+ PD-1+ TIGIT+) that had exhausted-like traits. The sample was CD8+ T cells from PBMCs. The origin of the receptors is a human donor in good health.

The rearrangement joins TRBV11-3 to TRBJ2-1; TCRdb names TRBD2, which stays unverified in the absence of DNA. This CDR3 comprises 13 residues. Germline-derived CDR1 and CDR2 are SGHNT and YENEEA. The CDR3 sequence: CASSRTSGGEQFF.

The chain recombines TRBV5-5 with TRBJ1-1; the TRBD1 assignment by TCRdb is unverifiable without DNA. Germline assignment: CDR1 SGHKS and CDR2 YYEKEE (reference sequence). The CDR3 totals 15 residues. The CDR3 loop reads CASNPPSGGRTEAFF.

V and J are TRBV25-1 and TRBJ2-4; the TCRdb call, TRBD1, lacks DNA for checking. This CDR3 comprises 15 residues. In germline, CDR1 is MGHDK, CDR2 SYGVNS. The CDR3 sequence is CASSEWGTVENIQYF.

Its frequency marks this clonotype as medium-sized. The chain recombines TRBV2 with TRBJ2-5; the TCRdb call, TRBD1, lacks DNA for checking. Germline values: CDR1 SNHLY, CDR2 FYNNEI. CDR3 length equals 16 residues. The CDR3 is CASSDSGTLDDETQYF.

This clonotype is called medium-sized based on its frequency. The chain has TRBV7-6 and TRBJ2-7; TCRdb names TRBD2, which stays unverified in the absence of DNA. Germline CDR1 SGHVS, CDR2 FNYEAQ. This CDR3 contains 15 residues. CDR3 sequence reads: CASSAGTSGTYEQYF. Together with reference TRBV7-6 and TRBJ2-7, the CDR3 gives the full variable domain: GAGVSQSPRYKVTKRGQDVALRCDPISGHVSLYWYRQALGQGPEFLTYFNYEAQQDKSGLPNDRFSAERPEGSISTLTIQRTEQRDSAMYRCASSAGTSGTYEQYFGPGTRLTVT.

Its frequency marks this clonotype as medium-sized (0.01 to 0.1%). The J gene is TRBJ2-7, the V gene TRBV19; absent DNA, TCRdb's TRBD1 call cannot be checked. In germline, CDR1 is LNHDA, CDR2 SQIVND (reference sequence). The CDR3 consists of 15 residues. This chain's CDR3 is CASMGTGMGGHEQYF. Together with reference TRBV19 and TRBJ2-7, the CDR3 gives the full variable domain: DGGITQSPKYLFRKEGQNVTLSCEQNLNHDAMYWYRQDPGQGLRLIYYSQIVNDFQKGDIAEGYSVSREKKESFPLTVTSAQKNPTAFYLCASMGTGMGGHEQYFGPGTRLTVT.

The rearrangement links TRBV4-3 to TRBJ2-7. The length of the CDR3 is 13 residues. CDR1 and CDR2 (germline): LGHNA, YSLEER. The CDR3 loop is CASSLLASYEQYF.

The J gene is TRBJ2-3, the V gene TRBV5-4; the D call of TRBD2 rests on TCRdb alone, since no DNA is present to check it. The CDR3 has 16 residues. Germline CDR1 SGHNT, CDR2 YYREEE (reference sequence). CDR3 residues: CASSVLAGLSTDTQYF.

The genes are TRBV20-1 and TRBJ1-3. CDR3 length: 17 amino acids. Germline loops: CDR1 DFQATT, CDR2 SNEGSKA (reference sequence). CDR3 residues: CSARDQSVGPSGNTIYF.

The chain recombines TRBV7-8 with TRBJ2-3; TCRdb designates TRBD2, a call that cannot be tested without DNA. The length of the CDR3 is 15 residues. CDR1 SGHVS and CDR2 FQNEAQ come from the germline V gene. Here the CDR3 reads CASRPGGGATDTQYF. Filled out from reference TRBV7-8 and TRBJ2-3, the complete variable domain reads GAGVSQSPRYKVAKRGQDVALRCDPISGHVSLFWYQQALGQGPEFLTYFQNEAQLDKSGLPSDRFFAERPEGSVSTLKIQRTQQEDSAVYLCASRPGGGATDTQYFGPGTRLTVL.

This clonotype is classed as medium-sized by frequency. The chain carries TRBV12-3 or TRBV12-4 and TRBJ2-7; the D call of TRBD2 rests on TCRdb alone, since no DNA is present to check it. The CDR3 is 16 residues long. CDR3 residues: CASSSTEREAGYEQYF.

This chain connects TRBV7-2 to TRBJ1-1. The CDR3 covers 15 residues. CDR1 and CDR2 (germline): SGHTA, FQGNSA. CDR3 sequence: CASSPEGRRNTEAFF.

This clonotype is identified as medium-sized from frequency. The V gene is TRBV6-6, the J gene TRBJ2-2; the D gene TCRdb calls, TRBD2, cannot be checked with no DNA. Germline V CDR1 and CDR2: MNHNY, SVGAGI (reference sequence). The length of the CDR3 is 16 residues. CDR3 region: CASSSRSGGNTGELFF.

This chain joins TRBV2 and TRBJ2-7; TCRdb's assignment of TRBD2 cannot be checked, as there is no DNA. The CDR3 length is 15 residues. The V gene's germline CDR1 is SNHLY and CDR2 FYNNEI. CDR3 sequence reads: CASLGLADPYYEQYF.

This sequence joins TRBV7-9 and TRBJ2-7; TCRdb lists TRBD2, though no DNA is available to test this call. CDR1 SEHNR and CDR2 FQNEAQ come from the germline V gene (reference sequence). The CDR3 has 15 amino acids. The CDR3 region is CASSSGLAGVHEQYF.

The gene calls are TRBV19 and TRBJ2-1; lacking DNA, the TRBD2 call made by TCRdb goes unchecked. The germline CDR1 and CDR2 sequences are LNHDA and SQIVND (reference sequence). The CDR3 extends over 16 amino acids. The CDR3 protein is CASTGDRLAMYNEQFF.

The rearrangement links TRBV5-1 to TRBJ2-1; TCRdb's D call of TRBD2 is untestable without DNA. The CDR3 is 14 residues long. Germline CDR1 reads SGHRS; CDR2 reads YFSETQ. The CDR3: CASSLARGQNEQFF.